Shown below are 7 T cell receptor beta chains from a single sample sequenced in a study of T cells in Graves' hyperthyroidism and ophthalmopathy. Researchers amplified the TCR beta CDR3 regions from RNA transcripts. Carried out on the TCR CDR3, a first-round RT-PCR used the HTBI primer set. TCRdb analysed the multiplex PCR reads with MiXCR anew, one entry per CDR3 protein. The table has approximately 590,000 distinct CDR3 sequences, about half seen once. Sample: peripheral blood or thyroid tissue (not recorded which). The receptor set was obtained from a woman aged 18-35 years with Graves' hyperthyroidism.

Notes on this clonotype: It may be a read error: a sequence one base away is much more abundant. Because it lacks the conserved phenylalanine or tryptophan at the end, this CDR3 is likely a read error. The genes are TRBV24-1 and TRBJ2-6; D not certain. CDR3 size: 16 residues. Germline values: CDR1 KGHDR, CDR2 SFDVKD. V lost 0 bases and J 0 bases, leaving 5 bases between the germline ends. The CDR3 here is CATSDLQSSGANVLTS. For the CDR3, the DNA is TGTGCCACCAGTGATTTGCAGAGCTCTGGGGCCAACGTCCTGACTTCC.

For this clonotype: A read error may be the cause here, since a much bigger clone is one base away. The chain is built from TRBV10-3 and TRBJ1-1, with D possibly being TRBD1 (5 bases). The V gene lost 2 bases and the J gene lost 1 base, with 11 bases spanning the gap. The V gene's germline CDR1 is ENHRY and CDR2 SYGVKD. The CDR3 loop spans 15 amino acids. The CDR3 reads CAISEEARANTEAFF. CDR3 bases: TGTGCCATCAGTGAGGAGGCCAGGGCGAACACTGAAGCTTTCTTT.

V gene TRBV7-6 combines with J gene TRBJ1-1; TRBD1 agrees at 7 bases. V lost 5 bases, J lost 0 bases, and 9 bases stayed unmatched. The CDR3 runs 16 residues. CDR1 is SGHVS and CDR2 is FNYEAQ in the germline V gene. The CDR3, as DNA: TGTGCCAGCAGCAGGGGGGACAGTCTTTTGAACACTGAAGCTTTCTTT. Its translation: CASSRGDSLLNTEAFF.

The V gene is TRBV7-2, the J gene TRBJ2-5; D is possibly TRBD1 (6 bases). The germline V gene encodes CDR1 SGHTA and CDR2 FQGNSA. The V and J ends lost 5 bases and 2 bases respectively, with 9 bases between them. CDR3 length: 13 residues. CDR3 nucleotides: TGTGCCAGCAGCCGGGGACATCAAGAGACCCAGTACTTC. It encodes CASSRGHQETQYF.

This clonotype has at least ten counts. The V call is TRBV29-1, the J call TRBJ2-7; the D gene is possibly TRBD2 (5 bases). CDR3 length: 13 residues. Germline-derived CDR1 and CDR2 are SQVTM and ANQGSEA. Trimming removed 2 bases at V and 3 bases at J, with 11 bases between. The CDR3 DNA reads TGCAGCGTTGAACGAGCGGAAGGCTACGAGCAGTACTTC. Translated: CSVERAEGYEQYF.

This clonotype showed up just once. In DNA, the CDR3 is TGTGCCAGCAGTGAATGGACTAGCGGGACCGCCTACGAGCAGTACTTC. Its translation: CASSEWTSGTAYEQYF. V is TRBV25-1 and J is TRBJ2-7; TRBD2 agrees at 12 bases. Germline V gene sequence: CDR1 MGHDK, CDR2 SYGVNS. The CDR3 loop spans 16 amino acids. The junction had 3 bases not matched to a gene; V was cut back by 1 base and J by 2 bases.

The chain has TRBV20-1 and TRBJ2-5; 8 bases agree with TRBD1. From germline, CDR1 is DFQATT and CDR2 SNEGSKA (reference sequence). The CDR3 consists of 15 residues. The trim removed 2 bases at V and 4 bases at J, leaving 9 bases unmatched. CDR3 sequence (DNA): TGCAGTGCTAGATTGTCGGCAGGGGGCAGAGAGACCCAGTACTTC. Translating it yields CSARLSAGGRETQYF.